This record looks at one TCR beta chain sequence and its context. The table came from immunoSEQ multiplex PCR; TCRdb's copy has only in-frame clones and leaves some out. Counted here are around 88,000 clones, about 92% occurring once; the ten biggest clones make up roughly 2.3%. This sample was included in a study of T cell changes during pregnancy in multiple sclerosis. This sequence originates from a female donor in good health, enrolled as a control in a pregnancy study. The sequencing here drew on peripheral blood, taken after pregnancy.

CDR3 protein: CASSVTGGASGELFF. The CDR3 coding sequence is TGTGCCAGCAGCGTGACTGGGGGCGCATCCGGGGAGCTGTTTTTT. The chain employs TRBV9 and TRBJ2-2; D may be TRBD1 (6 bases). Germline values: CDR1 SGDLS, CDR2 YYNGEE. V lost 2 bases, J lost 6 bases, and 14 bases lay in between. The CDR3 has 15 residues.